Below, 29 T cell receptor beta chains from the same sample are listed, as sequenced in a study of cytomegalovirus exposure and HLA in healthy donors. PCR primers comprised 60 Vbeta and 13 Jbeta primers. Method: immunoSEQ multiplex PCR; TCRdb's copy keeps in-frame clones and lacks some. The sample has about 170,000 clones, 82% seen once; the top ten hold approximately 1.6%. The sequenced sample was PBMCs. Receptors originate from a girl between 10 and 17 years old in good health and CMV-seropositive.

The V call is TRBV5-5, the J call TRBJ2-5; the D gene is possibly TRBD1 (5 bases). This CDR3 comprises 14 residues. V dropped 0 bases and J dropped 3 bases, with 9 bases sitting between them. The germline V gene encodes CDR1 SGHKS and CDR2 YYEKEE (reference sequence). Here the CDR3 DNA reads TGTGCCAGCAGCTTGGTAGGGGTAGAAGAGACCCAGTACTTC. It is translated as CASSLVGVEETQYF.

The gene calls are TRBV7-2 and TRBJ2-7, with D perhaps matching TRBD2 (6 bases). The germline V gene encodes CDR1 SGHTA and CDR2 FQGNSA. V was trimmed by 5 bases and J by 0 bases, leaving 17 bases between them. This CDR3 region has 16 residues. The CDR3 spells CASSLSSGTLSYEQYF. DNA for the CDR3: TGTGCCAGCAGCCTCTCATCCGGGACTCTCTCCTACGAGCAGTACTTC.

Concerning this clone itself: At one end, the junction sequence differs from germline, possibly due to a read error. The chain couples TRBV7-7 to TRBJ2-7; 8 positions match TRBD2. Germline CDR1 is SSHAT and CDR2 is FNYEAQ (reference sequence). The CDR3 is 13 amino acids. The CDR3 sequence is CASSLGTRYEQYF. Here the CDR3 DNA reads TGTGCTAGCAGCTTAGGGACTAGATACGAGCAGTACTTC.

The rearrangement joins TRBV28 to TRBJ2-5; 8 positions match TRBD1. V was pared by 10 bases and J by 4 bases, with 11 bases of the junction left unmatched. The CDR3 loop spans 14 amino acids. Germline values: CDR1 MDHEN, CDR2 SYDVKM. This chain's CDR3 is CATRLNRGSETQYF. DNA for the CDR3: TGTGCCACCCGGCTAAACAGGGGGTCAGAGACCCAGTACTTC.

The rearrangement links TRBV2 to TRBJ1-3, with D possibly matching TRBD1 (5 bases). CDR1 and CDR2 (germline): SNHLY, FYNNEI. This CDR3 is 15 amino acids long. V was cut by 6 bases and J by 0 bases, with 12 bases left in between. CDR3 nucleotides: TGTGCCAGCAGACCTACAGGTAGCTCTGGAAACACCATATATTTT. It codes for CASRPTGSSGNTIYF.

This chain links TRBV28 with TRBJ2-3, with a weak D call TRBD1 (6 bases). Trimming removed 6 bases at V and 5 bases at J, with 15 bases between. The length of the CDR3 is 14 residues. Germline V lookup: CDR1 MDHEN, CDR2 SYDVKM. The CDR3 loop is CASRSTGRGDTQYF. CDR3 DNA sequence: TGTGCCAGCAGGTCGACAGGAAGGGGAGATACGCAGTATTTT.

This clone occurred a few times. The V call is TRBV11-2, the J call TRBJ1-2, with 12 bases fitting TRBD1. The V and J ends lost 5 bases and 4 bases, in that order; junction bases with no gene match: 2. This CDR3 is 14 amino acids long. The germline CDR1 and CDR2 sequences are SGHAT and FQNNGV. The CDR3 DNA sequence: TGTGCCAGCAGCCCGGGACAGGGGGCCTATGGCTACACCTTC. This translates into CASSPGQGAYGYTF.

The V call is TRBV7-8, the J call TRBJ2-5; D is perhaps TRBD1 (5 bases). With 1 base removed from V and 4 bases from J, the gap between germline ends came to 13 bases. This CDR3 region has 15 residues. Germline V lookup: CDR1 SGHVS, CDR2 FQNEAQ. The CDR3 is CASSLEGRVGETQYF. The CDR3 DNA sequence: TGTGCCAGCAGCTTAGAAGGCAGGGTAGGAGAGACCCAGTACTTC. Together with reference TRBV7-8 and TRBJ2-5, the CDR3 gives the full variable domain: GAGVSQSPRYKVAKRGQDVALRCDPISGHVSLFWYQQALGQGPEFLTYFQNEAQLDKSGLPSDRFFAERPEGSVSTLKIQRTQQEDSAVYLCASSLEGRVGETQYFGPGTRLLVL.

This clone was found a few times. The rearrangement uses TRBV11-2 and TRBJ1-1; 7 bases map to TRBD1. This CDR3 region has 15 residues. Germline values: CDR1 SGHAT, CDR2 FQNNGV. Trimming took 5 bases from V and 2 from J; bases not matched to a gene: 8. Here the CDR3 reads CASSATGQHNTEAFF. The CDR3 DNA reads TGTGCCAGCAGCGCCACGGGACAGCACAACACTGAAGCTTTCTTT. Complete variable domain (other parts from reference TRBV11-2 and TRBJ1-1): EAGVAQSPRYKIIEKRQSVAFWCNPISGHATLYWYQQILGQGPKLLIQFQNNGVVDDSQLPKDRFSAERLKGVDSTLKIQPAKLEDSAVYLCASSATGQHNTEAFFGQGTRLTVV.

The V call is TRBV7-3, the J call TRBJ1-1; D is perhaps TRBD1 (5 bases). Trimming pared 5 bases from V and 4 bases from J, leaving 11 bases between. There are 13 residues in the CDR3. Germline CDR1 reads SGHTA; CDR2 reads FQGTGA. The CDR3 DNA sequence: TGTGCCAGCAGCGGGGGGTTAGGCACTGAAGCTTTCTTT. Translating gives CASSGGLGTEAFF.

This clone was observed once. The chain has TRBV5-6 and TRBJ2-5; D might be TRBD1 (5 bases). Germline CDR1 reads SGHDT; CDR2 reads YYEEEE. The CDR3 is 15 amino acids. Trimming removed 0 bases from V and 5 bases from J, with 14 bases in between. The CDR3 is CASSLGGRVAETQYF. The CDR3 region has the DNA TGTGCCAGCAGCTTGGGAGGCAGGGTTGCCGAGACCCAGTACTTC.

The V gene is TRBV27, the J gene TRBJ2-5; 9 nucleotides align to TRBD1. The CDR3 has 15 amino acids. CDR1 and CDR2 from the germline V gene are MNHEY and SMNVEV (reference sequence). Trimming removed 4 bases from V and 4 bases from J; junction bases left unmatched: 7. CDR3 DNA: TGTGCCAGCAGTTCGGATACAGGGGGCAGAGAGACCCAGTACTTC. Translating it yields CASSSDTGGRETQYF.

The chain combines TRBV18 with TRBJ1-5, with D possibly TRBD1 on 6 matching bases. The CDR3 spans 16 residues. V was shortened by 3 bases and J by 0 bases, with 12 bases between the two germline ends. Germline CDR1 is KGHSH and CDR2 is LQKENI. The CDR3 region is CASSPSGENSNQPQHF. CDR3 in DNA: TGTGCCAGCTCACCTTCAGGGGAGAATAGCAATCAGCCCCAGCATTTT. The full variable domain, its missing parts supplied by reference TRBV18 and TRBJ1-5, is NAGVMQNPRHLVRRRGQEARLRCSPMKGHSHVYWYRQLPEEGLKFMVYLQKENIIDESGMPKERFSAEFPKEGPSILRIQQVVRGDSAAYFCASSPSGENSNQPQHFGDGTRLSIL.

This sequence joins TRBV5-1 and TRBJ1-1, with 7 bases that match TRBD1. The V gene's germline CDR1 is SGHRS and CDR2 YFSETQ. The CDR3 sequence is 14 residues long. With 0 bases clipped from V and 4 bases from J, the junction kept 3 bases outside the gene matches. As DNA, the CDR3 is TGCGCCAGCAGCTTGGAACAGGGGTTCACTGAAGCTTTCTTT. Residues: CASSLEQGFTEAFF.

This clone occurred a few times. This sequence joins TRBV28 and TRBJ2-3; weak D call: TRBD1 (5 bases). From germline, CDR1 is MDHEN and CDR2 SYDVKM. The CDR3 totals 15 residues. Trimming took 3 bases from V and 0 from J, leaving 10 bases between them. CDR3 DNA: TGTGCCAGCAGTTTTACAGGTTCTAGCACAGATACGCAGTATTTT. As protein: CASSFTGSSTDTQYF.

This chain uses TRBV5-1 with TRBJ2-3; a possible D gene is TRBD2 (5 bases). The CDR3 has 14 amino acids. The ends were cut back, 1 base at V and 2 bases at J, with 8 bases in the middle. Germline CDR1 reads SGHRS; CDR2 reads YFSETQ. The CDR3 DNA sequence: TGCGCCAGCAGCTTGTCGGGGTTCACAGATACGCAGTATTTT. It yields the protein CASSLSGFTDTQYF.

This rearrangement joins TRBV5-4 to TRBJ2-2; 11 bases are shared with TRBD1. Germline V gene lookup returns CDR1 SGHNT and CDR2 YYREEE (reference sequence). The CDR3 runs to 15 residues. J was trimmed by 4 bases and V by 5 bases; bases with no gene match: 4. For the CDR3, the DNA is TGTGCCAGCAGTACCGGGACAGGGGGCACCGGGGAGCTGTTTTTT. As protein: CASSTGTGGTGELFF.

This chain uses TRBV9 with TRBJ1-1; 8 bases agree with TRBD1. The CDR3 totals 13 residues. CDR1 SGDLS and CDR2 YYNGEE come from the germline V gene. Trimming took 3 bases from V and 7 from J; bases not matched to a gene: 5. The CDR3 is CASSATGGIEAFF. The CDR3 nucleotides read TGTGCCAGCAGCGCAACAGGGGGAATTGAAGCTTTCTTT.

V and J are TRBV28 and TRBJ1-5, with D tentatively TRBD1 (5 bases). V lost 6 bases to trimming and J lost 6 bases, with 9 bases between them. CDR1 and CDR2 (germline): MDHEN, SYDVKM. The CDR3 length is 12 residues. CDR3 region: CASSLGVQPQHF. DNA for the CDR3: TGTGCCAGCAGCCTAGGGGTTCAGCCCCAGCATTTT. Supplemented by reference TRBV28 and TRBJ1-5, the full variable domain reads DVKVTQSSRYLVKRTGEKVFLECVQDMDHENMFWYRQDPGLGLRLIYFSYDVKMKEKGDIPEGYSVSREKKERFSLILESASTNQTSMYLCASSLGVQPQHFGDGTRLSIL.

The genes are TRBV11-2 and TRBJ2-5, with D maybe TRBD2 (7 bases). The CDR3 sequence is 18 residues long. Germline V lookup: CDR1 SGHAT, CDR2 FQNNGV. Trimming stripped 0 bases from V and 5 bases from J, with 22 bases between. The CDR3 DNA sequence: TGTGCCAGCAGCTTAGATAAGGGGGGGCCTCCCTCAAGCGAGACCCAGTACTTC. Its translation: CASSLDKGGPPSSETQYF. Combining the CDR3 with reference TRBV11-2 and TRBJ2-5 gives the whole variable domain EAGVAQSPRYKIIEKRQSVAFWCNPISGHATLYWYQQILGQGPKLLIQFQNNGVVDDSQLPKDRFSAERLKGVDSTLKIQPAKLEDSAVYLCASSLDKGGPPSSETQYFGPGTRLLVL.

The chain uses TRBV6-1 and TRBJ1-5; 10 bases agree with TRBD1. The V segment lost 4 bases and the J segment 6 bases; nucleotides outside the gene matches: 3. The CDR3 has 14 residues. CDR1 is MNHNS and CDR2 is SASEGT in the germline V gene. The CDR3 is CASSGDRGFQPQHF. In DNA, the CDR3 is TGTGCCAGCAGTGGGGACAGGGGTTTTCAGCCCCAGCATTTT.

This clone was detected only once. Here the CDR3 DNA reads TGTGCCAGCTCTCCCTCGGATACGCAGTATTTT. This encodes CASSPSDTQYF. The chain joins TRBV18 to TRBJ2-3; no reliable D call. Trimming cost V 6 bases and J 6 bases, with 7 bases left between them. CDR1 and CDR2 (germline): KGHSH, LQKENI. The CDR3 is 11 residues long.

The V and J genes are TRBV19 and TRBJ2-1; the D is unclear. Germline V gene sequence: CDR1 LNHDA, CDR2 SQIVND (reference sequence). The CDR3 runs to 12 residues. Deletions cut 7 bases from V and 4 bases from J, with 8 bases between. The CDR3 DNA reads as TGTGCCAGTATTAGTCGGTACAATGAGCAGTTCTTC. It is translated as CASISRYNEQFF.

The chain couples TRBV4-1 to TRBJ2-3; 11 bases are shared with TRBD2. The V gene's germline CDR1 is MGHRA and CDR2 YSYEKL. The CDR3 totals 17 residues. J lost 13 bases, V lost 0 bases, and 15 bases had no gene match. CDR3 nucleotide sequence: TGCGCCAGCAGCCAAGAATCCGGTACGATAGCGGGAGGGCCCGAGTATTTT. As protein: CASSQESGTIAGGPEYF.

This clone has only one observation. V and J are TRBV5-4 and TRBJ2-1; 12 positions match TRBD2. There are 18 residues in the CDR3. CDR1 is SGHNT, CDR2 YYREEE, per germline (reference sequence). Trimming removed 0 bases from V and 3 bases from J; junction bases left unmatched: 7. The CDR3 region is CASSLAPGLAGIYNEQFF. The CDR3 DNA reads TGTGCCAGCAGCTTGGCTCCAGGACTAGCGGGGATCTACAATGAGCAGTTCTTC.

The chain joins TRBV4-3 to TRBJ2-2; D call uncertain. Germline V lookup: CDR1 LGHNA, CDR2 YSLEER. This CDR3 is 14 amino acids long. Trimming took off 2 bases at V and 7 bases at J, with 11 bases between the two ends. The CDR3 bases are TGCGCCAGCAGCCAAACCGAGTACGGCGGGGAGCTGTTTTTT. It specifies CASSQTEYGGELFF.

The V gene is TRBV6-5, the J gene TRBJ2-1, with D possibly being TRBD2 (6 bases). With 5 bases removed from V and 10 bases from J, the gap between germline ends came to 12 bases. The CDR3 is made up of 12 amino acids. Germline CDR1 and CDR2: MNHEY and SVGAGI. The CDR3 protein is CASSQSRGEQFF. CDR3 DNA sequence: TGTGCCAGCAGTCAAAGCCGGGGGGAGCAGTTCTTC.

The genes are TRBV7-8 and TRBJ2-1, with 8 bases lining up with TRBD2. Per the germline V gene, CDR1 is SGHVS and CDR2 is FQNEAQ. With V trimmed by 5 bases and J by 0 bases, 6 bases remained unmatched. The CDR3 runs 16 residues. The CDR3: CASSPPGGDSYNEQFF. The CDR3 coding sequence is TGTGCCAGCAGCCCCCCGGGGGGGGACTCCTACAATGAGCAGTTCTTC.

This chain connects TRBV19 to TRBJ1-5; unclear D gene. The V end was cut by 3 bases, the J end by 0 bases, with 6 bases between. The CDR3 length is 14 residues. The germline V gene encodes CDR1 LNHDA and CDR2 SQIVND (reference sequence). The CDR3 reads CASSIRDSNQPQHF. DNA for the CDR3: TGTGCCAGTAGTATTCGAGATAGCAATCAGCCCCAGCATTTT. The variable domain in full, with the rest retrieved from reference TRBV19 and TRBJ1-5, is DGGITQSPKYLFRKEGQNVTLSCEQNLNHDAMYWYRQDPGQGLRLIYYSQIVNDFQKGDIAEGYSVSREKKESFPLTVTSAQKNPTAFYLCASSIRDSNQPQHFGDGTRLSIL.